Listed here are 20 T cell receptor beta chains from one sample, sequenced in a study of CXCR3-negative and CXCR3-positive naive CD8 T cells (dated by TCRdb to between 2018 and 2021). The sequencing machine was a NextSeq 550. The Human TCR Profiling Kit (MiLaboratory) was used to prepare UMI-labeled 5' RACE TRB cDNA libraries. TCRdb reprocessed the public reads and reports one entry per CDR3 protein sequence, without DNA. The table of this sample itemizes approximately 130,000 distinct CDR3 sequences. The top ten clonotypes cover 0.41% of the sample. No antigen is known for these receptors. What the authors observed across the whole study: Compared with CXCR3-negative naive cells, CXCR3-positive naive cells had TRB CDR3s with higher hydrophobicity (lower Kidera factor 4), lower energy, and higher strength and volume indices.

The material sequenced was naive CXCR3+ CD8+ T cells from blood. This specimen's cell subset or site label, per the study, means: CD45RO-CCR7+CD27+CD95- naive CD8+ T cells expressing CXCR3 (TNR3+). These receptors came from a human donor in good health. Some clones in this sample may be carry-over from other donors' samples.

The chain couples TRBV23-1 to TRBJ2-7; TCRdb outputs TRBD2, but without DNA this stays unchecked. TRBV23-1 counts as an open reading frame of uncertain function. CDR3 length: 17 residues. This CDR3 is CASSPPLAGLSSYEQYF.

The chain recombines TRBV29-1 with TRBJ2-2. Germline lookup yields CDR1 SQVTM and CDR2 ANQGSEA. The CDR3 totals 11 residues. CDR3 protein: CSVELTGELFF.

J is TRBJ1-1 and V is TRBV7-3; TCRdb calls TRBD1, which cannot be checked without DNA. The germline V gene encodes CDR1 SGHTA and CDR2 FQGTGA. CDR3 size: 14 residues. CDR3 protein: CASSLLSRATEAFF.

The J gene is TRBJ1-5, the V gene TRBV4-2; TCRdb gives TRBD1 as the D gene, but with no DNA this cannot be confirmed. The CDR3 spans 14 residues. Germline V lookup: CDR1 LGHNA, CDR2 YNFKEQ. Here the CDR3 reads CASSPGGDDQPQHF.

The CDR3 sequence is CASSEIREGVHNEQFF. V gene TRBV2 combines with J gene TRBJ2-1; TCRdb reports TRBD1, a call that lacks DNA to check it against. CDR3 size: 16 residues. Per germline, CDR1 SNHLY and CDR2 FYNNEI.

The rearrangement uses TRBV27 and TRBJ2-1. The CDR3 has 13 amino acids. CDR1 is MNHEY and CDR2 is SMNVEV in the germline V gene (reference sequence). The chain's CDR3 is CASSLVGLNEQFF.

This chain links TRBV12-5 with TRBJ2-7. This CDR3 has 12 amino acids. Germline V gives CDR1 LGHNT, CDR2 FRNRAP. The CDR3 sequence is CASGLTPYEQYF.

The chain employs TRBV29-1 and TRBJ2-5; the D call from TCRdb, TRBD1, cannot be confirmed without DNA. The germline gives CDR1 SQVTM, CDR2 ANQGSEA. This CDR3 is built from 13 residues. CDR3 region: CSVEDLGEETQYF.

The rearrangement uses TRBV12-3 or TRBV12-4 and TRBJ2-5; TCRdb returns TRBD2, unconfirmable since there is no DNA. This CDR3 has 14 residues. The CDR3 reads CASSLVLAQETQYF.

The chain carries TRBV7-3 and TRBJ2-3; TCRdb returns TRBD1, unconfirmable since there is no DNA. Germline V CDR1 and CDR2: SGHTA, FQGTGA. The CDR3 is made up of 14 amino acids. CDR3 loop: CASSLTGGADTQYF.

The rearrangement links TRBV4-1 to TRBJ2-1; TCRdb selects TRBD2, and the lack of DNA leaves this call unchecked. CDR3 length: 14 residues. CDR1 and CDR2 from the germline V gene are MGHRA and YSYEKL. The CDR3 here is CASSQGGGGNEQFF.

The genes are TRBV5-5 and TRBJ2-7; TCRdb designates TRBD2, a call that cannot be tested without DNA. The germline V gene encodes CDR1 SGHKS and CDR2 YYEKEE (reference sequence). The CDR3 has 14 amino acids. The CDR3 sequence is CASSLGGVTYEQYF.

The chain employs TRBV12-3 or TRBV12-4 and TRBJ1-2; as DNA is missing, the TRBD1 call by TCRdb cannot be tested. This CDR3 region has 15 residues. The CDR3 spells CASRFLGQVHYGYTF.

The CDR3 is CASKDGISQATQYF. This chain uses TRBV27 with TRBJ2-3. The CDR3 is made up of 14 amino acids. The germline CDR1 and CDR2 sequences are MNHEY and SMNVEV (reference sequence).

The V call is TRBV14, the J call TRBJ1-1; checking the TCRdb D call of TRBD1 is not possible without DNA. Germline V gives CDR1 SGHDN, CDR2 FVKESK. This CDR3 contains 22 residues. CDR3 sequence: CASSHWPWFATGLTTPNTEAFF.

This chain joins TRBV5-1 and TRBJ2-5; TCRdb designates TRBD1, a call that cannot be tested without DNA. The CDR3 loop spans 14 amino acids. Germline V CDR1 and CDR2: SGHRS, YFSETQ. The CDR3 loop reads CASSWGQGQETQYF.

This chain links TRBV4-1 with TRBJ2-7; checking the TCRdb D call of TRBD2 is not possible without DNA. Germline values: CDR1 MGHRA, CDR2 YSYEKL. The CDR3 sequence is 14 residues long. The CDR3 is CASSHRPSGYEQYF.

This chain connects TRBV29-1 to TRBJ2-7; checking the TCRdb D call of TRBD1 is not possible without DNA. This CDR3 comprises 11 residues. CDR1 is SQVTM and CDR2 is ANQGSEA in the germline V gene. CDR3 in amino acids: CSVGTGPEQYF.

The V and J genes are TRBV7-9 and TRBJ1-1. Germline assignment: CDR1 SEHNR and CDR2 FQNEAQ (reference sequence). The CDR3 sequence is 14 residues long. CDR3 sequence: CASSFGHMNTEAFF. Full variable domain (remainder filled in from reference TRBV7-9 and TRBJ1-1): DTGVSQNPRHKITKRGQNVTFRCDPISEHNRLYWYRQTLGQGPEFLTYFQNEAQLEKSRLLSDRFSAERPKGSFSTLEIQRTEQGDSAMYLCASSFGHMNTEAFFGQGTRLTVV.

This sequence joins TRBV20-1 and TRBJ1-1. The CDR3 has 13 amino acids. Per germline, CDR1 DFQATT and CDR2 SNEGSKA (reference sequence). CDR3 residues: CSARGAGDTEAFF.